These 18 T cell receptor beta chains came from one sample sequenced in a study of Ad26.COV2.S vaccination and SARS-CoV-2 variants. The repertoire was sequenced with immunoSEQ multiplex PCR; TCRdb's copy has only in-frame clones and lacks some. The table shows about 320,000 clones, with under 90% occurring only once. Treatment described: some 19 received Ad26.COV2.S at low or high dose, single or two shots; 5 received placebo; per-sample allocation not given. Specimens were obtained on day 63 following the first vaccine or placebo injection. The sequencing used peripheral blood, collected in a trial of Ad26.COV2.S vaccine versus placebo. All receptors derive from a person between 18 and 59 years old who received the Ad26.COV2.S COVID-19 vaccine or a placebo.

This sequence joins TRBV7-6 and TRBJ2-5; no clear D. V dropped 3 bases and J dropped 2 bases, with 7 bases sitting between them. The CDR3 consists of 13 residues. From germline, CDR1 is SGHVS and CDR2 FNYEAQ. As DNA, the CDR3 is TGTGCCAGCAGCTTGCGGATACAAGAGACCCAGTACTTC. As protein: CASSLRIQETQYF.

V gene TRBV6-5 combines with J gene TRBJ1-1; D unclear. This CDR3 region has 14 residues. CDR1 is MNHEY, CDR2 SVGAGI, per germline. Between the trimmed V and J ends, which lost 0 bases and 1 base, there was a span of 6 bases. DNA of the CDR3: TGTGCCAGCAGTTACTCAGTCAAGAACACTGAAGCTTTCTTT. This translates into CASSYSVKNTEAFF.

The chain has TRBV4-1 and TRBJ1-2; D is ambiguous. This CDR3 has 17 amino acids. The V and J ends lost 0 bases and 0 bases respectively, with 14 bases between them. Germline V gene data show CDR1 as MGHRA and CDR2 as YSYEKL. CDR3 nucleotide sequence: TGCGCCAGCAGCCAAGATCCAGGCAGCCTAGCTAACTATGGCTACACCTTC. This codes for CASSQDPGSLANYGYTF.

This clone was seen a single time. The chain links TRBV10-3 to TRBJ1-5; D gene unclear. The CDR3 contains 18 residues. The ends were cut back, 0 bases at V and 1 base at J, with 16 bases in the middle. CDR1 ENHRY and CDR2 SYGVKD come from the germline V gene. The CDR3 is CAISESGSPRVSNQPQHF. The CDR3 DNA reads as TGTGCCATCAGTGAGTCAGGCTCCCCGCGTGTAAGCAATCAGCCCCAGCATTTT.

The chain employs TRBV25-1 and TRBJ2-2; D is possibly TRBD1 (6 bases). In germline, CDR1 is MGHDK, CDR2 SYGVNS. This CDR3 is built from 17 residues. The V and J ends lost 0 bases and 1 base respectively, with 12 bases between them. Here the CDR3 reads CASSEYLAQGNTGELFF. CDR3 coding DNA: TGTGCCAGCAGTGAATATTTGGCACAGGGGAACACCGGGGAGCTGTTTTTT.

The chain combines TRBV27 with TRBJ2-7; maybe TRBD2 (7 bases). V lost 4 bases and J 3 bases, leaving 16 bases between the germline ends. This CDR3 is built from 15 residues. Germline values: CDR1 MNHEY, CDR2 SMNVEV (reference sequence). CDR3 DNA: TGTGCCAGCAGTTCCCCGGGGGGACACTACTACGAGCAGTACTTC. Amino acid sequence: CASSSPGGHYYEQYF.

The chain joins TRBV5-4 to TRBJ1-1, with D possibly matching TRBD1 (5 bases). V was pared by 4 bases and J by 4 bases, with 14 bases between. CDR3 length: 14 amino acids. From germline, CDR1 is SGHNT and CDR2 YYREEE (reference sequence). In nucleotides, the CDR3 is TGTGCCAGCAGCCGGGACGGATTAATCACTGAAGCTTTCTTT. Translation: CASSRDGLITEAFF.

The chain combines TRBV10-3 with TRBJ2-7; 11 bases agree with TRBD2. CDR3 length: 18 amino acids. In germline, CDR1 is ENHRY, CDR2 SYGVKD. J gave up 3 bases and V 7 bases, and 17 bases lay outside the gene matches. CDR3 loop: CAINPRYKLAGESYEQYV. The CDR3 DNA sequence: TGTGCCATCAACCCCCGGTATAAACTAGCGGGAGAAAGCTACGAGCAGTACGTC.

This chain uses TRBV6-1 with TRBJ2-2; 10 positions agree with TRBD2. Germline assignment: CDR1 MNHNS and CDR2 SASEGT. This CDR3 has 17 residues. The J segment lost 1 base and the V segment lost 4 bases, leaving 6 bases of the junction unmatched. CDR3: CASSGRLAGVNTGELFF. In DNA, the CDR3 is TGTGCCAGCAGTGGGCGGCTAGCGGGGGTGAACACCGGGGAGCTGTTTTTT.

This chain links TRBV7-6 with TRBJ2-7, with D perhaps TRBD1 (6 bases). Germline V gives CDR1 SGHVS, CDR2 FNYEAQ. This CDR3 is built from 17 residues. V gave up 1 base and J gave up 7 bases, with 23 bases separating them. The CDR3 reads CASSLDAALGQPDEQYF. The CDR3 DNA follows: TGTGCCAGCAGCTTAGATGCGGCCCTCGGACAGCCCGATGAGCAGTACTTC.

The chain joins TRBV14 to TRBJ1-2; D is undetermined. V was cut by 4 bases and J by 5 bases, with 14 bases left in between. This CDR3 has 14 amino acids. The germline V gene encodes CDR1 SGHDN and CDR2 FVKESK. CDR3 sequence: CASSRNRVEYGYTF. Written as DNA, the CDR3 is TGTGCCAGCAGCCGGAATAGGGTTGAGTATGGCTACACCTTC.

The count of this clone is one. The gene calls are TRBV7-5 and TRBJ1-2. TRBV7-5 is deemed a pseudogene. The CDR3 has 13 amino acids. CDR3 nucleotides: TGTGCCAGAAGCTCGGGGTCCTGCTATGGCTACACCTTC. Translated, it gives CARSSGSCYGYTF.

V and J are TRBV7-2 and TRBJ1-1; possible D gene TRBD1, 6 bases. Per the germline V gene, CDR1 is SGHTA and CDR2 is FQGNSA. This CDR3 is built from 14 residues. V lost 5 bases to trimming and J lost 2 bases, with 12 bases between them. The CDR3 bases are TGTGCCAGCAGCCGGAAGGGGGGTAACACTGAAGCTTTCTTT. Translation: CASSRKGGNTEAFF.

The chain couples TRBV9 to TRBJ1-5; possible D gene TRBD1, 6 bases. The CDR3 is 14 amino acids. Germline lookup yields CDR1 SGDLS and CDR2 YYNGEE. Trimming took 0 bases from V and 7 from J, leaving 11 bases between them. The DNA for the CDR3 is TGTGCCAGCAGCGTAGGCCCAGGGGACCAGCCCCAGCATTTT. This gives the protein CASSVGPGDQPQHF.

This clone was detected only a few times. The chain uses TRBV6-5 and TRBJ2-7; D gene uncertain. Germline CDR1 and CDR2: MNHEY and SVGAGI. The CDR3 is made up of 15 amino acids. V was trimmed by 5 bases and J by 2 bases, leaving 16 bases between them. For the CDR3, the DNA is TGTGCCAGCAGTCGTTGGCCGGATCCGGCCTACGAGCAGTACTTC. Its protein is CASSRWPDPAYEQYF.

The rearrangement uses TRBV15 and TRBJ1-2; TRBD1 aligns across 10 bases. CDR1 LNHNV and CDR2 YYDKDF come from the germline V gene (reference sequence). V trimming: 0 bases; J trimming: 8 bases; junction bases outside the gene matches: 15. The length of the CDR3 is 18 residues. CDR3 sequence reads: CATSRDYYWDRGPGGYTF. The CDR3 DNA reads TGTGCCACCAGCAGAGATTATTATTGGGACAGGGGCCCTGGGGGCTACACCTTC.

The chain employs TRBV4-2 and TRBJ2-1; the D gene is possibly TRBD2 (6 bases). V shed 0 bases and J shed 8 bases, with 14 bases lying between them. Germline CDR1 and CDR2: LGHNA and YNFKEQ. The length of the CDR3 is 15 residues. The CDR3 protein is CASSQELSGGDEQFF. CDR3 nucleotides: TGTGCCAGCAGCCAAGAGTTATCCGGAGGGGATGAGCAGTTCTTC.

The V gene is TRBV7-9, the J gene TRBJ1-2; 12 nucleotides agree with TRBD1. The germline V gene has CDR1 SEHNR and CDR2 FQNEAQ (reference sequence). The V segment lost 7 bases and the J segment 4 bases; nucleotides outside the gene matches: 4. The CDR3 is made up of 14 amino acids. CDR3 sequence: CASTGDRGLYGYTF. The CDR3 DNA follows: TGTGCCAGCACCGGGGACAGGGGGCTCTATGGCTACACCTTC.